The 19 T cell receptor beta chains presented below share a single source sample, sequenced in a study of T-cell memory formation after mild COVID-19. Each CDR3 protein gets one entry after TCRdb re-called the 5' RACE reads with MiXCR. The table records 450,000 to 700,000 distinct CDR3 sequences, more than 15% of them present only once. The sequencing input was PBMCs or a T cell subset sorted from them (not recorded which). Receptors originate from an adult woman who had mild COVID-19 (a few samples of this study predate the infection). Cell type and time point are not known.

The chain links TRBV14 to TRBJ2-7; weak D call: TRBD2 (6 bases). V lost 8 bases and J 0 bases, leaving 14 bases between the germline ends. In germline, CDR1 is SGHDN, CDR2 FVKESK. The CDR3 totals 14 residues. The CDR3: CASAGRESSYEQYF. In DNA form, the CDR3 reads TGTGCCAGCGCAGGGCGGGAAAGCTCCTACGAGCAGTACTTC.

The chain recombines TRBV9 with TRBJ1-1; no clear D gene. Germline V gives CDR1 SGDLS, CDR2 YYNGEE. V lost 3 bases and J lost 0, with 18 bases in between. The CDR3 runs to 17 residues. CDR3 protein: CASSATDRPQVNTEAFF. CDR3 DNA: TGTGCCAGCAGCGCAACCGACCGACCGCAGGTGAACACTGAAGCTTTCTTT.

This clonotype was seen a few times. The V gene is TRBV25-1, the J gene TRBJ1-2; the D gene is possibly TRBD1 (6 bases). Looked up from germline, CDR1 is MGHDK and CDR2 is SYGVNS. CDR3 length equals 14 residues. V lost 6 bases and J lost 3, with 14 bases in between. CDR3: CASSQSQGYYGYTF. The CDR3 DNA reads TGTGCCAGCAGCCAATCACAGGGTTACTATGGCTACACCTTC.

This clonotype has just a few counts. The chain carries TRBV5-1 and TRBJ1-4, with TRBD1 identical over 8 bases. CDR1 SGHRS and CDR2 YFSETQ come from the germline V gene. V gave up 1 base and J gave up 13 bases; unmatched junction bases: 9. The CDR3 runs 14 residues. The CDR3 DNA reads TGCGCCAGCAGCTTGATCCAGGGGGCAGATGGACTGTTTTTT. It is translated as CASSLIQGADGLFF.

This clonotype was detected only a few times. The J gene is TRBJ1-1, the V gene TRBV29-1; D is undetermined. Trimming stripped 6 bases from V and 0 bases from J, with 8 bases between. Germline V gene sequence: CDR1 SQVTM, CDR2 ANQGSEA. The CDR3 runs 12 residues. CDR3 sequence (DNA): TGCAGCGTCCTTGACCTGAACACTGAAGCTTTCTTT. It codes for CSVLDLNTEAFF.

The CDR3 here is CASSPRVGGNEQYF. CDR3 nucleotides: TGTGCCAGCAGCCCCCGGGTCGGAGGGAATGAGCAGTACTTC. V usage is TRBV7-2 and J usage is TRBJ2-7, with D tentatively TRBD2 (6 bases). Germline assignment: CDR1 SGHTA and CDR2 FQGNSA. V was clipped by 5 bases and J by 7 bases, with 18 bases between them. This CDR3 contains 14 residues.

The chain employs TRBV5-1 and TRBJ2-3; 8 bases line up with TRBD1. Per the germline V gene, CDR1 is SGHRS and CDR2 is YFSETQ. Unmatched junction bases numbered 8, after V lost 6 bases and J lost 2 bases. This CDR3 is built from 15 residues. CDR3 loop: CASNDWGQVTDTQYF. The CDR3 nucleotides read TGCGCCAGCAACGACTGGGGACAGGTCACAGATACGCAGTATTTT.

The CDR3 spells CASSSPRGGATLPYEQYF. In nucleotides, the CDR3 is TGTGCCAGCAGTTCCCCCCGTGGGGGGGCTACTCTGCCCTACGAGCAGTACTTC. The chain uses TRBV28 and TRBJ2-7; tentative D call: TRBD2 (7 bases). The germline gives CDR1 MDHEN, CDR2 SYDVKM. V was trimmed by 4 bases and J by 2 bases, leaving 24 bases between them. There are 18 residues in the CDR3. Full variable domain (outside the CDR3, taken from reference TRBV28 and TRBJ2-7): DVKVTQSSRYLVKRTGEKVFLECVQDMDHENMFWYRQDPGLGLRLIYFSYDVKMKEKGDIPEGYSVSREKKERFSLILESASTNQTSMYLCASSSPRGGATLPYEQYFGPGTRLTVT.

V gene TRBV20-1 combines with J gene TRBJ1-5; the match to TRBD1 covers 10 bases. The CDR3 contains 16 residues. Germline values: CDR1 DFQATT, CDR2 SNEGSKA (reference sequence). J lost 0 bases, V lost 3 bases, and 5 bases had no gene match. The CDR3 sequence: CSARGQGKNSNQPQHF. The CDR3 nucleotides are TGCAGTGCTAGGGGACAGGGGAAGAATAGCAATCAGCCCCAGCATTTT.

This chain links TRBV7-9 with TRBJ2-3; D might be TRBD1 or TRBD2, each matching 5 bases. CDR1 is SEHNR, CDR2 FQNEAQ, per germline (reference sequence). There are 15 residues in the CDR3. V gave up 4 bases and J gave up 2 bases, with 13 bases separating them. The CDR3 nucleotides are TGTGCCAGCAGCTCTTGGGACGGAGCCACAGATACGCAGTATTTT. It translates to CASSSWDGATDTQYF.

The genes are TRBV5-1 and TRBJ2-5, with D hard to call. Per the germline V gene, CDR1 is SGHRS and CDR2 is YFSETQ. This CDR3 comprises 15 residues. Deletions cut 2 bases from V and 0 bases from J, with 11 bases between. CDR3 protein: CASSFGAGYQETQYF. As DNA, the CDR3 is TGCGCCAGCAGCTTTGGTGCAGGATACCAAGAGACCCAGTACTTC.

The rearrangement joins TRBV6-1 to TRBJ1-2; 7 bases are shared with TRBD1. There are 14 residues in the CDR3. The trim removed 3 bases at V and 8 bases at J, leaving 9 bases unmatched. Per germline, CDR1 MNHNS and CDR2 SASEGT. The CDR3 nucleotides are TGTGCCAGCAGTGACCCTGACAGGGTAGTCGGCTACACCTTC. Translating it yields CASSDPDRVVGYTF.

This clonotype was seen more than once but under ten times. The chain employs TRBV7-2 and TRBJ2-5; D may be TRBD1 or TRBD2 (6 bases each). CDR1 SGHTA and CDR2 FQGNSA come from the germline V gene. The CDR3 is made up of 17 amino acids. The V end was cut by 4 bases, the J end by 2 bases, with 20 bases between. CDR3 sequence reads: CASSSRLEGHLQETQYF. CDR3 in DNA: TGTGCCAGCAGCTCACGTTTGGAGGGACACCTTCAAGAGACCCAGTACTTC.

The V gene is TRBV2, the J gene TRBJ2-1; the D gene is possibly TRBD2 (6 bases). V was clipped by 4 bases and J by 8 bases, with 30 bases between them. The CDR3 spans 19 residues. In germline, CDR1 is SNHLY, CDR2 FYNNEI. The CDR3 loop is CASSGAGYFRMRRGHEQFF. CDR3 DNA sequence: TGTGCCAGCAGTGGGGCAGGGTATTTTCGGATGCGGCGGGGACATGAGCAGTTCTTC.

The chain recombines TRBV7-9 with TRBJ2-1; the D gene is possibly TRBD1 (6 bases). V dropped 3 bases and J dropped 6 bases, with 12 bases sitting between them. Germline-derived CDR1 and CDR2 are SEHNR and FQNEAQ (reference sequence). This CDR3 has 14 amino acids. CDR3: CASSFTTGLNEQFF. CDR3 DNA: TGTGCCAGCAGCTTTACCACAGGGCTCAATGAGCAGTTCTTC.

This rearrangement joins TRBV3-1 to TRBJ2-3, with D possibly matching TRBD2 (6 bases). Per the germline V gene, CDR1 is LGHDT and CDR2 is YNNKEL (reference sequence). This CDR3 has 13 residues. The ends were cut back, 6 bases at V and 2 bases at J, with 9 bases in the middle. Here the CDR3 reads CASSSDYTDTQYF. The CDR3 DNA is TGTGCCAGCAGTTCGGACTACACAGATACGCAGTATTTT.

In its sample, this clonotype was seen a few times. The gene calls are TRBV27 and TRBJ1-4; tentative D call: TRBD1 (5 bases). The ends were cut back, 2 bases at V and 3 bases at J, with 7 bases in the middle. Germline CDR1 is MNHEY and CDR2 is SMNVEV (reference sequence). This CDR3 comprises 14 residues. In DNA form, the CDR3 reads TGTGCCAGCAGTTTACCAGGGCCTAATGAAAAACTGTTTTTT. Translated, it gives CASSLPGPNEKLFF.

The V gene is TRBV5-1, the J gene TRBJ2-7; tentative D call: TRBD1 (5 bases). This CDR3 contains 13 residues. Trimming left V 4 bases short and J 5 bases short, with 13 bases between. CDR1 is SGHRS and CDR2 is YFSETQ in the germline V gene. CDR3 sequence reads: CASSGHTPHEQYF. The CDR3 nucleotides are TGCGCCAGCAGCGGACATACTCCCCACGAGCAGTACTTC. Full variable domain (outside the CDR3, taken from reference TRBV5-1 and TRBJ2-7): KAGVTQTPRYLIKTRGQQVTLSCSPISGHRSVSWYQQTPGQGLQFLFEYFSETQRNKGNFPGRFSGRQFSNSRSEMNVSTLELGDSALYLCASSGHTPHEQYFGPGTRLTVT.

The rearrangement uses TRBV4-1 and TRBJ1-5, with D uncertain. V lost 1 base and J lost 5, with 9 bases in between. The germline V gene encodes CDR1 MGHRA and CDR2 YSYEKL. The CDR3 loop spans 14 amino acids. CDR3 sequence (DNA): TGCGCCAGCAGCCAAGGGGCAGGAGATCAGCCCCAGCATTTT. Translation gives CASSQGAGDQPQHF.